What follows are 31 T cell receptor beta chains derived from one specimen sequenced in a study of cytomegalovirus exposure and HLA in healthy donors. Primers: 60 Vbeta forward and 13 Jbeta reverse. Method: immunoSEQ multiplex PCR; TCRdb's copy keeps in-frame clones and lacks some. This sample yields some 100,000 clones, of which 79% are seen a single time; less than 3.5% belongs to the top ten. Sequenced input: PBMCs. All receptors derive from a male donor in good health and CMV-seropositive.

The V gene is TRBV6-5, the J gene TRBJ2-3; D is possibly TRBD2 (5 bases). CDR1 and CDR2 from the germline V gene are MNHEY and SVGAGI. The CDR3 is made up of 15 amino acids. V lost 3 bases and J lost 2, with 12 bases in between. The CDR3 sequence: CASSYRSSNTDTQYF. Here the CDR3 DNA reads TGTGCCAGCAGTTATCGGTCTAGCAACACAGATACGCAGTATTTT.

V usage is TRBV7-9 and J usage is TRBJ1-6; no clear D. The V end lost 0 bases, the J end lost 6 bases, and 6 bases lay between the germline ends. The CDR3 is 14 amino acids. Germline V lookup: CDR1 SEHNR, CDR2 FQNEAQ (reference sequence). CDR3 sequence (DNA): TGTGCCAGCAGCTTAGCCGGAGCTAATTCACCCCTCCACTTT. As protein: CASSLAGANSPLHF. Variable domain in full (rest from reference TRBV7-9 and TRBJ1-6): DTGVSQNPRHKITKRGQNVTFRCDPISEHNRLYWYRQTLGQGPEFLTYFQNEAQLEKSRLLSDRFSAERPKGSFSTLEIQRTEQGDSAMYLCASSLAGANSPLHFGNGTRLTVT.

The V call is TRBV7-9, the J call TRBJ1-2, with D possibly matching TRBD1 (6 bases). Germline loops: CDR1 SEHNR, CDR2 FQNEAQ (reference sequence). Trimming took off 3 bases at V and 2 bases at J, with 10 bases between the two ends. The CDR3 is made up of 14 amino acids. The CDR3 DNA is TGTGCCAGCAGCTTCCGGACAGAGAACTATGGCTACACCTTC. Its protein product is CASSFRTENYGYTF.

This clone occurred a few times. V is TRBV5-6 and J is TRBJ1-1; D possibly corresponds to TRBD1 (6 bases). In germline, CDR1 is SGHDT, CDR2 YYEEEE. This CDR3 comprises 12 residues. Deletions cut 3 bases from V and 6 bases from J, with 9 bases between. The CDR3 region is CASSSQGAEAFF. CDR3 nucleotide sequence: TGTGCCAGCAGCTCACAGGGTGCTGAAGCTTTCTTT.

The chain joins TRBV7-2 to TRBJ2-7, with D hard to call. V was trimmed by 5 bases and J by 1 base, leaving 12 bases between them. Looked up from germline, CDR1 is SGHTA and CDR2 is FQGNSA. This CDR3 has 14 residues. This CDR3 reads CASSPRSFSYEQYF. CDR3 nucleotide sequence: TGTGCCAGCAGCCCTAGGAGTTTTTCCTACGAGCAGTACTTC. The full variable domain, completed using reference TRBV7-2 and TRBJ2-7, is GAGVSQSPSNKVTEKGKDVELRCDPISGHTALYWYRQSLGQGLEFLIYFQGNSAPDKSGLPSDRFSAERTGGSVSTLTIQRTQQEDSAVYLCASSPRSFSYEQYFGPGTRLTVT.

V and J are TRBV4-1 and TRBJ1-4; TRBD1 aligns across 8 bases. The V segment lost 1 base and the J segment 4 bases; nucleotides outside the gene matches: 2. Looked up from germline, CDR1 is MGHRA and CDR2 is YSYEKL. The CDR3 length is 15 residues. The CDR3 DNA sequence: TGCGCCAGCAGCCAAGCGGACAGGGATAATGAAAAACTGTTTTTT. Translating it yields CASSQADRDNEKLFF.

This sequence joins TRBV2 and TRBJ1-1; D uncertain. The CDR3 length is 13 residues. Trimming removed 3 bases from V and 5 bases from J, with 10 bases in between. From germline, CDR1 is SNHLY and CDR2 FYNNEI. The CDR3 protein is CASSEGIGTEAFF. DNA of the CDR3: TGTGCCAGCAGTGAGGGTATCGGGACTGAAGCTTTCTTT.

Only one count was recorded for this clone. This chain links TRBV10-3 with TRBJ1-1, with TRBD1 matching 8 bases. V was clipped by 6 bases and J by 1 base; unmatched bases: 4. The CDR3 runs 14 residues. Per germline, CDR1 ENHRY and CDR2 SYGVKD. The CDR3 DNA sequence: TGTGCCATCAGATGGACAGGGACGAACACTGAAGCTTTCTTT. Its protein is CAIRWTGTNTEAFF.

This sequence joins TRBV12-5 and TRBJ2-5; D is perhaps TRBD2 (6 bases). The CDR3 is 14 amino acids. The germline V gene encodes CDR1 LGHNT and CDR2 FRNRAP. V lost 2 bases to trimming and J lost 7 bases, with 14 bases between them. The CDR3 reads CASGLPPEGRTQYF. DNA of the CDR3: TGTGCTAGTGGTTTGCCCCCGGAGGGACGGACCCAGTACTTC.

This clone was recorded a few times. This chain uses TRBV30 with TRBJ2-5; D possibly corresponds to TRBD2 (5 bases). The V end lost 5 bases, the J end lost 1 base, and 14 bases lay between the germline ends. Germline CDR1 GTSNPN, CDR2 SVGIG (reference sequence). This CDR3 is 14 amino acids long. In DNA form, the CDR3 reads TGTGCCTGGGTGGCCCCAGGACTCCAAGAGACCCAGTACTTC. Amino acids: CAWVAPGLQETQYF.

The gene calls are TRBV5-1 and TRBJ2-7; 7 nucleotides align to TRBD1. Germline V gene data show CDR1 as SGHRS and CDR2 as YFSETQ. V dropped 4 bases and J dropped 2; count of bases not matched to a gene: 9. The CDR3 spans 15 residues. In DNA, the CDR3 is TGCGCCAGCAGCGACGGGACAGCTTTCGCCTACGAGCAGTACTTC. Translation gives CASSDGTAFAYEQYF.

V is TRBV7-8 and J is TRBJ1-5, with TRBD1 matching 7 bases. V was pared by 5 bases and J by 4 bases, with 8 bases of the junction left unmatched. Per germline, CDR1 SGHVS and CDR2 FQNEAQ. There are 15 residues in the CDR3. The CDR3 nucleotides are TGTGCCAGCAGCACCTGGGACAGAGTAAATCAGCCCCAGCATTTT. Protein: CASSTWDRVNQPQHF.

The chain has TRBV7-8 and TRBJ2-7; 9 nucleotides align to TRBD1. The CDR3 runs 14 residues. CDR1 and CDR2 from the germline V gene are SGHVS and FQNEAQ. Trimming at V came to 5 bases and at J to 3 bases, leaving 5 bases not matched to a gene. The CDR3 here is CASSTGTGLYEQYF. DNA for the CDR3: TGTGCCAGCAGCACCGGGACAGGGCTCTACGAGCAGTACTTC. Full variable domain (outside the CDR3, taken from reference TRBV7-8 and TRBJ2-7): GAGVSQSPRYKVAKRGQDVALRCDPISGHVSLFWYQQALGQGPEFLTYFQNEAQLDKSGLPSDRFFAERPEGSVSTLKIQRTQQEDSAVYLCASSTGTGLYEQYFGPGTRLTVT.

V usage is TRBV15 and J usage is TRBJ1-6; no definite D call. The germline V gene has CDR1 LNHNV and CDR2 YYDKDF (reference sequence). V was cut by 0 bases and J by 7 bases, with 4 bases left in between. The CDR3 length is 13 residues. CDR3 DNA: TGTGCCACCAGCAGAGATCAGAATTCACCCCTCCACTTT. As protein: CATSRDQNSPLHF.

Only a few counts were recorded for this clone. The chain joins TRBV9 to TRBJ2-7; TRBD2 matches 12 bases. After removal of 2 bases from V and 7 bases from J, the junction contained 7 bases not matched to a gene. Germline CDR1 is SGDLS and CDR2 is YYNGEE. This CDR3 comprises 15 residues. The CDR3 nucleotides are TGTGCCAGCAGCGTTTCTAGCGGGGGGGCCGTGGAGCAGTACTTC. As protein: CASSVSSGGAVEQYF.

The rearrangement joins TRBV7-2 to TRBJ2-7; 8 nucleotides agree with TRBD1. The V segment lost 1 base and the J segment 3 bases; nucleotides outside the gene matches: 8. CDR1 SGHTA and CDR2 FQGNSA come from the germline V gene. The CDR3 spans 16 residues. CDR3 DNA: TGTGCCAGCAGCTTAGGGGGTTGGGACAGGTACTACGAGCAGTACTTC. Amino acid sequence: CASSLGGWDRYYEQYF.

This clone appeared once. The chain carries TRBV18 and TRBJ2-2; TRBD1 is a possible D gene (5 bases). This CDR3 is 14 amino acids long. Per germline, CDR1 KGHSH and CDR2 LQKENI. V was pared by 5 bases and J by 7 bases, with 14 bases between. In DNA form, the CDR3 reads TGTGCCAGCTCAGCCTCCAGGGATAGCGGGGAGCTGTTTTTT. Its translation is CASSASRDSGELFF.

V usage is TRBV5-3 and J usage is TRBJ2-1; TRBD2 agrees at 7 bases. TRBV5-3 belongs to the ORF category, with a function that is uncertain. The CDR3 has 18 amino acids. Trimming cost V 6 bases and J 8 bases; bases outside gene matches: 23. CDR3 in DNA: TGTGCCAGAACCAAAAAGGAGTCGCGGGGGACGTTTCGGGATGAGCAGTTCTTC. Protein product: CARTKKESRGTFRDEQFF.

CDR3 sequence (DNA): TGTGCCACCAGCAGAGAGGGAGAGTCACCCCTCCACTTT. Translation: CATSREGESPLHF. This chain connects TRBV15 to TRBJ1-6, with D hard to call. V was pared by 0 bases and J by 10 bases, with 7 bases between. CDR1 is LNHNV and CDR2 is YYDKDF in the germline V gene (reference sequence). The CDR3 has 13 amino acids.

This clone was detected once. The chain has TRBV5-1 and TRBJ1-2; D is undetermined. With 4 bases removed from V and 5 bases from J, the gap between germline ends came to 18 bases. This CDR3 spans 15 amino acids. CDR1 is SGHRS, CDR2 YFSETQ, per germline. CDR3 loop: CASSATRLTSYGYTF. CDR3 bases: TGCGCCAGCAGCGCCACCAGGCTAACGTCTTATGGCTACACCTTC.

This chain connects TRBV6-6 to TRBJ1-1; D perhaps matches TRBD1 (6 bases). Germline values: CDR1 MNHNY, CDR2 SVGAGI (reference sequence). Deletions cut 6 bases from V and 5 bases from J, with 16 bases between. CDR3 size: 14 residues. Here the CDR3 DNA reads TGTGCCAGCAGAGAAGAGGGGGGGAGTACTGAAGCTTTCTTT. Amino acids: CASREEGGSTEAFF.

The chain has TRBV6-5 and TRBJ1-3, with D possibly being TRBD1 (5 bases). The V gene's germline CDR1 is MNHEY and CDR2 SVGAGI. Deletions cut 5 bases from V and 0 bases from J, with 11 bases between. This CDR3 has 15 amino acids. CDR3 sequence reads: CASSQTADSGNTIYF. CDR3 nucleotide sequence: TGTGCCAGCAGTCAGACAGCCGACTCTGGAAACACCATATATTTT.

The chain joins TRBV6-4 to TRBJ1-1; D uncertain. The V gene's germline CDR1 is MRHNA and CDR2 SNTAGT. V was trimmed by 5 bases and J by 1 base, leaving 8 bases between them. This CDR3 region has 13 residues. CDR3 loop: CASSYQENTEAFF. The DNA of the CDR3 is TGTGCCAGCAGTTACCAGGAGAACACTGAAGCTTTCTTT.

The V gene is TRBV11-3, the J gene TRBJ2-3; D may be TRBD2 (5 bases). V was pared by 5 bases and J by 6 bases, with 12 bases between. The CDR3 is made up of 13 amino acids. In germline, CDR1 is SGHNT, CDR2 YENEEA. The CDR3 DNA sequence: TGTGCCAGCAGCGGAGGTCTGCCGGATACGCAGTATTTT. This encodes CASSGGLPDTQYF.

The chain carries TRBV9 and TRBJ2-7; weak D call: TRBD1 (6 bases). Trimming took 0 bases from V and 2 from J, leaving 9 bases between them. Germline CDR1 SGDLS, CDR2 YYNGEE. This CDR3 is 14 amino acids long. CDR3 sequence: CASSVGGGAYEQYF. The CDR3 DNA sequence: TGTGCCAGCAGCGTAGGTGGGGGCGCCTACGAGCAGTACTTC.

CDR3 residues: CSVEDPRTGWDTDTQYF. DNA of the CDR3: TGCAGCGTTGAAGATCCCAGGACAGGGTGGGACACAGATACGCAGTATTTT. The rearrangement uses TRBV29-1 and TRBJ2-3; the match to TRBD1 covers 8 bases. The CDR3 extends over 17 amino acids. Losses at the gene ends were 0 bases for V and 2 bases for J; bases not matched to a gene: 10. Germline V gene sequence: CDR1 SQVTM, CDR2 ANQGSEA.

CDR3 sequence reads: CASSLNGNTGELFF. In DNA form, the CDR3 reads TGCGCCAGCAGCTTGAACGGGAACACCGGGGAGCTGTTTTTT. The genes are TRBV5-1 and TRBJ2-2, with D hard to call. The germline CDR1 and CDR2 sequences are SGHRS and YFSETQ. The ends were cut back, 1 base at V and 1 base at J, with 5 bases in the middle. The CDR3 runs to 14 residues.

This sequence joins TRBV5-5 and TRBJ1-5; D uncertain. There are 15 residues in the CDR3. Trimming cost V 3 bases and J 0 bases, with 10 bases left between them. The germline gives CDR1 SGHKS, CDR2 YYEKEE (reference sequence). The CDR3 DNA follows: TGTGCCAGCAGCTGGGAGAGCTATAGCAATCAGCCCCAGCATTTT. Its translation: CASSWESYSNQPQHF.

The DNA of the CDR3 is TGCGCCAGCAGCCTTGGCCCCCAGGGGGGCAATCAGCCCCAGCATTTT. Its translation: CASSLGPQGGNQPQHF. J is TRBJ1-5 and V is TRBV5-1, with TRBD1 matching 7 bases. The trim removed 4 bases at V and 2 bases at J, leaving 9 bases unmatched. The CDR3 runs to 16 residues. Germline CDR1 reads SGHRS; CDR2 reads YFSETQ.

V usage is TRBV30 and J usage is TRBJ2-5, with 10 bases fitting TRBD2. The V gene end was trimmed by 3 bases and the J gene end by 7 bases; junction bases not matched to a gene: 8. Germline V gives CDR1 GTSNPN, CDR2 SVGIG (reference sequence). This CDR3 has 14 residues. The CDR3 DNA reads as TGTGCCTGGAGAACTAGCGGGGCCGAGGGGACCCAGTACTTC. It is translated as CAWRTSGAEGTQYF.

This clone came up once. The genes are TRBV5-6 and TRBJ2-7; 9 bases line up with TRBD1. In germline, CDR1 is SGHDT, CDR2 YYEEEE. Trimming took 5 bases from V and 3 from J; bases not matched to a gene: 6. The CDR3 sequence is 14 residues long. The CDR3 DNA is TGTGCCAGCAGTTTCGGACAGGGGTACTACGAGCAGTACTTC. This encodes CASSFGQGYYEQYF.